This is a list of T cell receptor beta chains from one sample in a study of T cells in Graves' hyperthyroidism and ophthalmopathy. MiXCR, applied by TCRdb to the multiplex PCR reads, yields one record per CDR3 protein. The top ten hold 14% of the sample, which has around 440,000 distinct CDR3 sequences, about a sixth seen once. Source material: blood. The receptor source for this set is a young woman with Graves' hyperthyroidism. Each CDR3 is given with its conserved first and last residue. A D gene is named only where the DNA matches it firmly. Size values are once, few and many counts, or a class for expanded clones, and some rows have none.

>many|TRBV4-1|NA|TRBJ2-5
CASSQVPGETQYF
TGCGCCAGCAGCCAAGTCCCGGGGGAGACCCAGTACTTC
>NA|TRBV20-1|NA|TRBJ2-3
CSASPTTTDTQYF
TGCAGTGCTAGCCCCACTACCACAGATACGCAGTATTTT
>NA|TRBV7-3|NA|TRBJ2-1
CASSWARGGNEQFF
TGTGCCAGCAGCTGGGCGAGGGGGGGTAATGAGCAGTTCTTC
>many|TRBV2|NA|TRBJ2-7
CASSEAPDSIPYEQYF
TGTGCCAGCAGTGAAGCCCCGGACAGTATTCCTTACGAGCAGTACTTC
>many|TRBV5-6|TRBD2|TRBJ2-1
CASSSSGRAWGEQFF
TGTGCCAGCAGCTCTAGCGGGAGGGCCTGGGGTGAGCAGTTCTTC
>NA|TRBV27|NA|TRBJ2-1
CASSPEIQIYNEQFF
TGTGCCAGCAGTCCCGAGATTCAGATCTACAATGAGCAGTTCTTC
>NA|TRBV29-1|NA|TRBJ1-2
CSVRRTDHYGYTF
TGCAGCGTCCGGCGGACGGACCACTATGGCTACACCTTC
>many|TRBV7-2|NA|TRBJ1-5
CASSLALFPSNQPQHF
TGTGCCAGCAGCTTAGCTCTCTTCCCGAGCAATCAGCCCCAGCATTTT
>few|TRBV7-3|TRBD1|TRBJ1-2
CASSSGGGQPTKGYTF
TGTGCCAGCAGCTCCGGGGGGGGACAGCCCACGAAGGGCTACACCTTC
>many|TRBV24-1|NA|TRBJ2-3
CATSAWGLGGDTQYF
TGTGCCACCAGCGCGTGGGGTCTTGGGGGAGATACGCAGTATTTT
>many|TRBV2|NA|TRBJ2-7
CASSEFTGLHEQYF
TGTGCCAGCAGTGAATTTACAGGTTTGCACGAGCAGTACTTC
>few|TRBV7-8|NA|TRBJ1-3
CASSSSTASRSGNTIYF
TGTGCCAGCAGCTCCTCTACAGCATCTCGCTCTGGAAACACCATATATTTT
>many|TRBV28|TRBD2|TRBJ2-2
CASSPRAGGLAGELFF
TGTGCCAGCAGTCCCAGAGCGGGGGGGCTTGCCGGGGAGCTGTTTTTT
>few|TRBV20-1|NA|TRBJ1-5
CSAREQRTSNQPQHF
TGCAGTGCTAGAGAGCAGAGAACTAGCAATCAGCCCCAGCATTTT
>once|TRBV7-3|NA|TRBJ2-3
CASSRGPIISTDTQYF
TGTGCCAGCAGTAGGGGCCCGATTATTAGCACAGATACGCAGTATTTT
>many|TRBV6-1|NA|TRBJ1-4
CASSGNRAGATNEKLFF
TGTGCCAGCAGTGGGAACAGGGCCGGGGCAACTAATGAAAAACTGTTTTTT
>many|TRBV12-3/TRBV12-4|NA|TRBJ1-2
CASTFPGGGSYGYTF
TGTGCCAGCACCTTTCCGGGTGGGGGGAGCTATGGCTACACCTTC
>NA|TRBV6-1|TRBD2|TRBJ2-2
CASNGGVSGELFF
TGTGCCAGCAACGGGGGGGTCTCCGGGGAGCTGTTTTTT
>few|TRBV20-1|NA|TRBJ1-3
CSAKGGLSGNTIYF
TGCAGTGCTAAAGGGGGTCTCTCTGGAAACACCATATATTTT
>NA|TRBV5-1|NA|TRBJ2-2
CASAFRRMDRELFF
TGCGCCAGTGCATTCCGTCGGATGGATCGGGAGCTGTTTTTT
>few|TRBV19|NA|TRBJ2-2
CASSITYDAGELFF
TGTGCCAGTAGTATAACCTATGATGCCGGGGAGCTGTTTTTT
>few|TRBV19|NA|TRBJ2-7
CASSIFGSSIYEQYF
TGTGCCAGTAGTATCTTTGGCAGCTCCATCTACGAGCAGTACTTC
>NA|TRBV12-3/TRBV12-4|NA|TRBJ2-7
CASSVGTPFYEQYF
TGTGCCAGCAGTGTCGGGACACCTTTCTACGAGCAGTACTTC
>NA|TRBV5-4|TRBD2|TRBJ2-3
CASSPLRTSSTDTQYF
TGTGCCAGCAGCCCATTGCGGACTAGCAGCACAGATACGCAGTATTTT